Below, 22 T cell receptor beta chains from the same sample are listed, as sequenced in a study of blood T cells in healthy people across ages. The second PCR ran about 6 to 11 cycles with a sample-barcoded 5' primer and J-beta primers. TCRdb fed the 5' RACE reads into MiXCR, producing one record per CDR3 protein. The sample lists about 650,000 distinct CDR3 sequences, about 32% seen once, with approximately 15% in the top ten. Specimen: blood. All receptors derive from a woman older than 75 in good health.

For this clonotype: A single base separates this from a much larger clone, so it may be a read error. J is TRBJ1-2 and V is TRBV7-9; D is possibly TRBD1 (5 bases). The CDR3 has 14 amino acids. Germline V gene sequence: CDR1 SEHNR, CDR2 FQNEAQ (reference sequence). CDR3 amino acids: CASSSEGVNYGHTF. The CDR3 nucleotides are TGTGCCAGCAGCTCGGAAGGGGTAAACTATGGCCACACCTTC.

This clonotype turned up a few times. The rearrangement joins TRBV29-1 to TRBJ1-1; tentatively, D is TRBD1 (6 bases). From germline, CDR1 is SQVTM and CDR2 ANQGSEA. CDR3 size: 15 residues. V was clipped by 4 bases and J by 1 base, with 16 bases between them. The CDR3 sequence is CSVGEGGWANTEAFF. The CDR3 coding sequence is TGCAGCGTTGGTGAGGGGGGGTGGGCGAACACTGAAGCTTTCTTT.

The chain combines TRBV6-5 with TRBJ2-1; the D is unclear. The CDR3 extends over 14 amino acids. V lost 6 bases and J lost 0, with 9 bases in between. Germline V lookup: CDR1 MNHEY, CDR2 SVGAGI. The CDR3 DNA is TGTGCCAGCAGAAACGGTAGCTCCTACAATGAGCAGTTCTTC. It yields the protein CASRNGSSYNEQFF.

This clonotype was counted only a few times. This sequence may be a read error, since a much larger clone differs from it by one base. This sequence joins TRBV10-3 and TRBJ2-7; TRBD1 or TRBD2 may be the D gene (6 bases each). This CDR3 is 15 amino acids long. The germline V and J ends were trimmed by 2 bases and 0 bases, with 11 bases remaining between them. Germline CDR1 is ENHRY and CDR2 is SYGVKD. The CDR3 protein is CAISERGASSYEQYF. DNA for the CDR3: TGTGCCATCAGTGAGAGGGGGGCGAGCTCCTACGAGCAGTACTTC.

This clonotype has a count of ten or more. The chain is built from TRBV25-1 and TRBJ2-1, with TRBD2 identical over 12 bases. Germline assignment: CDR1 MGHDK and CDR2 SYGVNS. CDR3 length equals 14 residues. J gave up 12 bases and V 2 bases, and 5 bases lay outside the gene matches. The CDR3 region is CASSEPGTSGRQFF. The CDR3 DNA reads as TGTGCCAGCAGTGAACCCGGGACTAGCGGGCGGCAGTTCTTC.

This clonotype has at least ten counts. The chain carries TRBV7-9 and TRBJ2-7; D ambiguous. The ends were cut back, 4 bases at V and 4 bases at J, with 8 bases in the middle. Per germline, CDR1 SEHNR and CDR2 FQNEAQ (reference sequence). The CDR3 spans 12 residues. CDR3 DNA: TGTGCCAGCAGCTCTGGATGGTACGAGCAGTACTTC. Encoded protein: CASSSGWYEQYF.

The CDR3 is CASSLLGAPGGPKNIQYF. CDR3 DNA: TGTGCCAGCAGCTTGTTAGGGGCCCCGGGTGGGCCCAAAAACATTCAGTACTTC. The V call is TRBV5-6, the J call TRBJ2-4; a possible D gene is TRBD1 (5 bases). The germline V gene has CDR1 SGHDT and CDR2 YYEEEE. The CDR3 has 18 residues. Trimming left V 1 base short and J 2 bases short, with 19 bases between. The full variable domain, with the rest looked up from reference TRBV5-6 and TRBJ2-4, is DAGVTQSPTHLIKTRGQQVTLRCSPKSGHDTVSWYQQALGQGPQFIFQYYEEEERQRGNFPDRFSGHQFPNYSSELNVNALLLGDSALYLCASSLLGAPGGPKNIQYFGAGTRLSVL.

The chain uses TRBV12-3 or TRBV12-4 and TRBJ1-1; the D gene is possibly TRBD1 (5 bases). CDR3 length: 13 amino acids. The V gene lost 2 bases and the J gene lost 7 bases, with 11 bases spanning the gap. CDR3 amino acids: CASSLQPQGEAFF. Written as DNA, the CDR3 is TGTGCCAGCAGTTTACAACCCCAGGGTGAAGCTTTCTTT.

Note on this clonotype: This may come from a read error, since a much larger clone is one base off. V is TRBV5-1 and J is TRBJ2-7; 7 bases agree with TRBD1. Trimming cost V 0 bases and J 5 bases; bases outside gene matches: 8. CDR1 is SGHRS and CDR2 is YFSETQ in the germline V gene. This CDR3 has 15 residues. CDR3 in DNA: TGCGCCAGCAGCTTGGCCCCGGGACAGCTCAACGAGCAGTACTTC. It codes for CASSLAPGQLNEQYF.

On this clonotype: A much larger clone lies a single base off, so this may be a read error. The rearrangement joins TRBV7-2 to TRBJ2-7, with a tentative D call TRBD2 (6 bases). Germline V gives CDR1 SGHTA, CDR2 FQGNSA. The CDR3 runs 15 residues. The CDR3 coding sequence is TGTGCCGGCAGCTTCTTATGGAAGGGAGGCTACGAGCAGTACTTC. Residues: CAGSFLWKGGYEQYF. The full variable domain, its missing parts supplied by reference TRBV7-2 and TRBJ2-7, is GAGVSQSPSNKVTEKGKDVELRCDPISGHTALYWYRQSLGQGLEFLIYFQGNSAPDKSGLPSDRFSAERTGGSVSTLTIQRTQQEDSAVYLCAGSFLWKGGYEQYFGPGTRLTVT.

The V and J genes are TRBV5-1 and TRBJ2-3; 15 bases line up with TRBD2. V dropped 4 bases and J dropped 1; count of bases not matched to a gene: 7. CDR1 is SGHRS and CDR2 is YFSETQ in the germline V gene. CDR3 size: 18 residues. In nucleotides, the CDR3 is TGCGCCAGCAGCCCAGGACTAGCGGGGGGGCGAGGCACAGATACGCAGTATTTT. Its protein product is CASSPGLAGGRGTDTQYF.

This clonotype was recorded once. Here the CDR3 DNA reads TGTGCCAGCCGGCTGGAAACTAATCAGCCCCAGCATTTT. Protein: CASRLETNQPQHF. V gene TRBV2 combines with J gene TRBJ1-5; unclear D gene. Germline CDR1 and CDR2: SNHLY and FYNNEI. There are 13 residues in the CDR3. Trimming shortened V by 8 bases and J by 4 bases, and 12 bases separated the two germline ends.

The J gene is TRBJ2-3, the V gene TRBV7-3; D not certain. Trimming cost V 1 base and J 5 bases, with 7 bases left between them. Germline assignment: CDR1 SGHTA and CDR2 FQGTGA. The CDR3 is 13 amino acids. The CDR3 coding sequence is TGTGCCAGCAGCTTAAGTGCTAGAGATACGCAGTATTTT. Its translation: CASSLSARDTQYF.

The chain links TRBV5-1 to TRBJ2-2; 11 positions agree with TRBD1. Germline CDR1 reads SGHRS; CDR2 reads YFSETQ. J lost 0 bases, V lost 0 bases, and 4 bases had no gene match. The CDR3 totals 18 residues. The CDR3 sequence is CASSLARTGGANTGELFF. The CDR3 nucleotides are TGCGCCAGCAGCTTGGCCCGGACAGGGGGCGCGAACACCGGGGAGCTGTTTTTT.

This clonotype has only a few counts. J is TRBJ2-5 and V is TRBV20-1, with D perhaps assigned TRBD1 or TRBD2 (6 bases each). The germline CDR1 and CDR2 sequences are DFQATT and SNEGSKA (reference sequence). V gave up 4 bases and J gave up 11 bases, with 26 bases separating them. The CDR3 length is 15 residues. CDR3 nucleotides: TGCAGTGCTACGGTAGGGGGGAAGAACTACAATGAGCAGTACTTC. This sequence encodes CSATVGGKNYNEQYF.

The CDR3 protein is CASSSAALAGGRETQYF. The CDR3 nucleotides are TGTGCCAGCAGCTCTGCTGCACTAGCGGGGGGGCGAGAGACCCAGTACTTC. V gene TRBV7-2 combines with J gene TRBJ2-5; 13 nucleotides agree with TRBD2. CDR1 and CDR2 (germline): SGHTA, FQGNSA. Trimming at V came to 4 bases and at J to 4 bases, leaving 9 bases not matched to a gene. The CDR3 is 17 residues long.

The chain has TRBV6-2 or TRBV6-3 and TRBJ1-5; D gene unclear. Germline loops: CDR1 MNHEY, CDR2 SVGEGT. Trimming took 2 bases from V and 3 from J, leaving 8 bases between them. The CDR3 is 14 amino acids. The CDR3 is CASSYTRPNQPQHF. The CDR3 DNA follows: TGTGCCAGCAGTTACACGCGACCCAATCAGCCCCAGCATTTT.

This clonotype was counted once. The junction and the germline gene differ at one end; a read error may be behind it. V and J are TRBV7-3 and TRBJ1-4; no reliable D call. The CDR3 runs 15 residues. CDR1 and CDR2 from the germline V gene are SGHTA and FQGTGA. The CDR3 DNA is TGTGCCAGCAGCTTAACGGGGTCAGGAAATGAGAAACTGTTTTTT. Protein product: CASSLTGSGNEKLFF.

This clonotype was counted only a few times. One base away lies a much larger clone, so this may be a sequencing read error. This sequence joins TRBV4-1 and TRBJ2-1, with TRBD1 matching over 7 bases. The V and J ends lost 2 bases and 10 bases, in that order; junction bases with no gene match: 8. Germline V gene lookup returns CDR1 MGHRA and CDR2 YSYEKL. The CDR3 runs 14 residues. The CDR3 is CASSQPGQYYEQFF. The CDR3 DNA follows: TGCGCCAGCAGCCAACCGGGACAGTACTACGAGCAGTTCTTC.

This clonotype was seen many times. V usage is TRBV7-2 and J usage is TRBJ1-4; 11 bases map to TRBD1. The CDR3 runs to 15 residues. The V and J ends lost 5 bases and 8 bases, in that order; junction bases with no gene match: 7. Germline assignment: CDR1 SGHTA and CDR2 FQGNSA. This chain's CDR3 is CASSPWTGGGEKLFF. CDR3 bases: TGTGCCAGCAGCCCATGGACAGGGGGCGGGGAAAAACTGTTTTTT. The whole variable domain, filled in from reference TRBV7-2 and TRBJ1-4, reads GAGVSQSPSNKVTEKGKDVELRCDPISGHTALYWYRQSLGQGLEFLIYFQGNSAPDKSGLPSDRFSAERTGGSVSTLTIQRTQQEDSAVYLCASSPWTGGGEKLFFGSGTQLSVL.

CDR3 bases: TGCAGTGCTATCCCGGGACAGGGGGCGGCTAACACTGAAGCTTTCTTT. Translating gives CSAIPGQGAANTEAFF. The genes are TRBV20-1 and TRBJ1-1; TRBD1 aligns across 12 bases. The trim removed 4 bases at V and 2 bases at J, leaving 8 bases unmatched. CDR1 and CDR2 (germline): DFQATT, SNEGSKA (reference sequence). The CDR3 spans 16 residues.

This clonotype was seen repeatedly, ten times or more. The chain links TRBV29-1 to TRBJ2-5, with 9 bases identical to TRBD2. CDR1 SQVTM and CDR2 ANQGSEA come from the germline V gene. The CDR3 spans 14 residues. J gave up 4 bases and V 3 bases, and 6 bases lay outside the gene matches. CDR3 coding DNA: TGCAGCGTTGACGGGACTAGCCGCGGAGAGACCCAGTACTTC. This codes for CSVDGTSRGETQYF.